The 15 T cell receptor beta chains below all came from one sample that was sequenced in a study of blood T cell repertoires in COVID-19. Measured with immunoSEQ multiplex PCR; TCRdb has only the in-frame clones, and not every one. The sample has about 300,000 clones, 85% seen once. What was sequenced was PBMCs or T cells enriched from blood (not recorded which). The receptors were gathered from a woman in her forties or fifties who had recovered from COVID-19.

The chain recombines TRBV30 with TRBJ1-2, with D possibly matching TRBD1 (5 bases). Trimming removed 4 bases from V and 4 bases from J, with 13 bases in between. The CDR3 is 13 residues long. The germline gives CDR1 GTSNPN, CDR2 SVGIG (reference sequence). The CDR3 here is CAWTTVGGYGYTF. The CDR3 bases are TGTGCCTGGACCACCGTGGGGGGCTATGGCTACACCTTC.

The chain has TRBV5-1 and TRBJ1-2, with a possible D match to TRBD1 (5 bases). The germline gives CDR1 SGHRS, CDR2 YFSETQ. This CDR3 comprises 16 residues. Trimming shortened V by 0 bases and J by 2 bases, and 14 bases separated the two germline ends. As DNA, the CDR3 is TGCGCCAGCAGCTTGGAGTTCGGGGGTTTCAACTATGGCTACACCTTC. Translating gives CASSLEFGGFNYGYTF.

The chain carries TRBV15 and TRBJ2-7; a weak D match, TRBD2 (5 bases). The V end lost 5 bases, the J end lost 3 bases, and 20 bases lay between the germline ends. Germline V gene sequence: CDR1 LNHNV, CDR2 YYDKDF (reference sequence). The CDR3 loop spans 16 amino acids. This CDR3 is CATSQQLTREGYEQYF. For the CDR3, the DNA is TGTGCCACCAGCCAGCAGTTGACCCGAGAGGGCTACGAGCAGTACTTC.

The CDR3 loop is CSAIDDSSGRVDKNIQYF. The CDR3 DNA reads TGCAGTGCTATTGACGATTCTAGCGGGAGGGTTGACAAAAACATTCAGTACTTC. The chain has TRBV20-1 and TRBJ2-4, with TRBD2 matching 12 bases. CDR3 length: 18 residues. Germline V lookup: CDR1 DFQATT, CDR2 SNEGSKA (reference sequence). J gave up 3 bases and V 4 bases, and 13 bases lay outside the gene matches.

The chain has TRBV30 and TRBJ2-3, with D perhaps matching TRBD1 (5 bases). The CDR3 has 13 amino acids. The germline CDR1 and CDR2 sequences are GTSNPN and SVGIG (reference sequence). V was cut by 1 base and J by 6 bases, with 11 bases left in between. The CDR3 DNA is TGTGCCTGGAGTGATGGGGCGGCTGATACGCAGTATTTT. Its protein product is CAWSDGAADTQYF.

This rearrangement joins TRBV4-1 to TRBJ2-1, with 11 bases identical to TRBD2. Germline V gene data show CDR1 as MGHRA and CDR2 as YSYEKL. V shed 5 bases and J 2 bases; nucleotides not matched to a gene: 11. This CDR3 contains 18 residues. As DNA, the CDR3 is TGCGCCAGCAGCTACCTTTTGGTTAGCGGGAGGGCCTACAATGAGCAGTTCTTC. Translation: CASSYLLVSGRAYNEQFF.

The V call is TRBV18, the J call TRBJ1-5; D unclear. Germline V gene sequence: CDR1 KGHSH, CDR2 LQKENI. This CDR3 is 14 amino acids long. The V and J ends lost 2 bases and 6 bases respectively, with 11 bases between them. The chain's CDR3 is CASSPDKRGQPQHF. The DNA for the CDR3 is TGTGCCAGCTCACCAGATAAACGGGGTCAGCCCCAGCATTTT.

This chain links TRBV9 with TRBJ2-1, with D possibly being TRBD2 (6 bases). The CDR3 is 12 residues long. Germline CDR1 and CDR2: SGDLS and YYNGEE. V was cut by 3 bases and J by 8 bases, with 9 bases left in between. The CDR3 here is CASSGPGDEQFF. CDR3 in DNA: TGTGCCAGCAGCGGGCCGGGGGATGAGCAGTTCTTC. The full variable domain, with the rest looked up from reference TRBV9 and TRBJ2-1, is DSGVTQTPKHLITATGQRVTLRCSPRSGDLSVYWYQQSLDQGLQFLIQYYNGEERAKGNILERFSAQQFPDLHSELNLSSLELGDSALYFCASSGPGDEQFFGPGTRLTVL.

The chain uses TRBV28 and TRBJ1-5; D uncertain. V gave up 4 bases and J gave up 2 bases, with 9 bases separating them. The CDR3 spans 14 residues. Germline V gene lookup returns CDR1 MDHEN and CDR2 SYDVKM. CDR3 protein: CASSSGGGNQPQHF. As DNA, the CDR3 is TGTGCCAGCAGTTCAGGTGGCGGCAATCAGCCCCAGCATTTT.

This clone was picked up a small number of times. The gene calls are TRBV7-9 and TRBJ2-1; perhaps TRBD1 as D (6 bases). The V end lost 1 base, the J end lost 7 bases, and 8 bases lay between the germline ends. The CDR3 contains 13 residues. Germline CDR1 SEHNR, CDR2 FQNEAQ (reference sequence). DNA for the CDR3: TGTGCCAGCAGCTTAGGGACAGTAAATGAGCAGTTCTTC. This encodes CASSLGTVNEQFF.

The V and J genes are TRBV5-8 and TRBJ2-7; 8 nucleotides line up with TRBD1. CDR1 SGHTS and CDR2 YDEGEE come from the germline V gene. The junction had 8 bases not matched to a gene; V was cut back by 4 bases and J by 2 bases. CDR3 size: 15 residues. The CDR3 region has the DNA TGTGCCAGCAGCGCCGGGACAGGAGCCGCCTACGAGCAGTACTTC. Protein product: CASSAGTGAAYEQYF.

This clone occurred once. The chain recombines TRBV4-3 with TRBJ2-3, with TRBD2 matching over 10 bases. Trimming took 3 bases from V and 2 from J; bases not matched to a gene: 2. The CDR3 covers 15 residues. In germline, CDR1 is LGHNA, CDR2 YSLEER. The CDR3 DNA sequence: TGCGCCAGCAGCCACACTAGCGGGAACACAGATACGCAGTATTTT. Protein sequence: CASSHTSGNTDTQYF.

The V gene is TRBV18, the J gene TRBJ2-1, with TRBD2 as a possible D gene (6 bases). The CDR3 contains 16 residues. Germline V gene lookup returns CDR1 KGHSH and CDR2 LQKENI. V lost 2 bases to trimming and J lost 4 bases, with 15 bases between them. CDR3 nucleotides: TGTGCCAGCTCACCAACGGAGGGAGTAGGTTACAATGAGCAGTTCTTC. It specifies CASSPTEGVGYNEQFF.

The chain joins TRBV12-3 or TRBV12-4 to TRBJ1-4, with D maybe TRBD1 (6 bases). Trimming took 6 bases from V and 5 from J, leaving 10 bases between them. This CDR3 has 13 residues. The CDR3 region is CASRLQGNEKLFF. In DNA, the CDR3 is TGTGCCAGCAGATTACAGGGAAATGAAAAACTGTTTTTT.

The genes are TRBV5-1 and TRBJ1-1; no firm D call. Trimming left V 1 base short and J 0 bases short, with 13 bases between. Germline loops: CDR1 SGHRS, CDR2 YFSETQ. This CDR3 is 16 amino acids long. CDR3 in DNA: TGCGCCAGCAGCTTGCAGCCGGGTGATATGAACACTGAAGCTTTCTTT. Its translation is CASSLQPGDMNTEAFF.